This T cell receptor (beta chain) was identified in a study of blood T cells in healthy people across ages. Whole-study findings and limits: More naive CD4+ cells and higher diversity were found in long-lived than in aged donors. Across the age range, TCR beta diversity per million T cells fell in a roughly linear way.

The CDR3 totals 17 residues. With V trimmed by 3 bases and J by 4 bases, 14 bases remained unmatched. Germline lookup yields CDR1 DFQATT and CDR2 SNEGSKA (reference sequence). Regarding this clonotype: Its antigen is not known.

Collection of ten milliliters of peripheral blood was performed for each donor. Through a sample-barcoded 5' primer and a J-beta primer mix, a second PCR was run for roughly 6 to 12 cycles. TCRdb re-derived calls from the 5' RACE reads in MiXCR, one entry per CDR3 protein. The table has roughly 1.9 million distinct CDR3 sequences, 30% to 40% seen once. This clonotype originated in a human donor in good health. The sequencing sample was made of blood. The J gene is TRBJ2-3, the V gene TRBV20-1; 9 positions agree with TRBD1. The CDR3: CSARGTGSFLPPDTQYF. The CDR3 DNA reads TGCAGTGCTAGGGGGACAGGGAGCTTCCTTCCTCCAGATACGCAGTATTTT.